Below are 26 T cell receptor beta chains sequenced from a single sample in a study of response to subunit inactivated influenza vaccine (dated by TCRdb to 2016 to 2019). Library preparation employed RT-PCR. The sequencer listed for this sample is Illumina HiSeq 2500. Using fastp at Q25 and MiXCR, TCRdb reprocessed the public reads and kept productive beta chains. Duplicate CDR3 protein sequences are folded into a single record with the most common DNA and genes. The sample table holds approximately 520,000 distinct CDR3 sequences, of which about 15% were seen once. Of the sample, about 3% is held by the ten largest clones. Material: CD4+ T cells sorted from PBMCs, obtained approximately 25 months after vaccination. All receptors derive from a man aged 50 to 75 who received an inactivated influenza vaccine. Donor details come from another sample of the same person, matched by shared clones.

The V gene is TRBV12-3 or TRBV12-4, the J gene TRBJ2-2; the D is unclear. This CDR3 is 14 amino acids long. Trimming took off 4 bases at V and 4 bases at J, with 10 bases between the two ends. CDR3 nucleotide sequence: TGTGCCAGCAGTTCTGGGCAGGTCACCGGGGAGCTGTTTTTT. Protein sequence: CASSSGQVTGELFF.

This clonotype was counted a few times. This rearrangement joins TRBV29-1 to TRBJ2-1; 12 bases line up with TRBD2. Germline assignment: CDR1 SQVTM and CDR2 ANQGSEA. There are 14 residues in the CDR3. V shed 7 bases, J shed 9 bases, and the junction held 10 bases outside the gene matches. CDR3 nucleotides: TGCAGCGCCACGACTAGCGGGAGCTCAGGTGAGCAGTTCTTC. Translation gives CSATTSGSSGEQFF.

This clonotype came up many times. The chain uses TRBV7-2 and TRBJ1-2; TRBD1 aligns across 8 bases. The V segment lost 3 bases and the J segment 8 bases; nucleotides outside the gene matches: 14. The CDR3 totals 16 residues. Looked up from germline, CDR1 is SGHTA and CDR2 is FQGNSA. The CDR3 DNA is TGTGCCAGCAGCTTTTACCAGGACAGGGCCGAGGGCGGCTACACCTTC. Protein: CASSFYQDRAEGGYTF.

V is TRBV18 and J is TRBJ2-3; D remains unclear. The V end was cut by 0 bases, the J end by 4 bases, with 8 bases between. The germline gives CDR1 KGHSH, CDR2 LQKENI. CDR3 length: 14 amino acids. CDR3 nucleotide sequence: TGTGCCAGCTCACCACCTGTCTCGCCAGATACGCAGTATTTT. It specifies CASSPPVSPDTQYF.

This clonotype was recorded a few times. The genes are TRBV27 and TRBJ2-2; 8 nucleotides match TRBD2. Germline V gives CDR1 MNHEY, CDR2 SMNVEV (reference sequence). V shed 6 bases and J 8 bases; nucleotides not matched to a gene: 11. The length of the CDR3 is 15 residues. DNA of the CDR3: TGTGCCAGCAGACCCCAAGGTCGGGGGGGAGGGGAGCTGTTTTTT. It is translated as CASRPQGRGGGELFF.

The chain is built from TRBV20-1 and TRBJ2-2, with 9 nucleotides matching TRBD2. Germline CDR1 is DFQATT and CDR2 is SNEGSKA (reference sequence). The CDR3 runs to 15 residues. The V gene end was trimmed by 4 bases and the J gene end by 7 bases; junction bases not matched to a gene: 10. The CDR3 nucleotides read TGCAGTGCTAAAGCGGCGGGGGGGTCGTTCGGGGAGCTGTTTTTT. Its translation is CSAKAAGGSFGELFF.

This clonotype showed up just once. The chain is built from TRBV20-1 and TRBJ2-5, with D possibly matching TRBD2 (6 bases). The CDR3 is 13 residues long. V was trimmed by 6 bases and J by 1 base, leaving 12 bases between them. Germline CDR1 is DFQATT and CDR2 is SNEGSKA (reference sequence). The CDR3 spells CSAGGLRQETQYF. The CDR3 DNA reads TGCAGTGCCGGGGGACTTCGCCAAGAGACCCAGTACTTC.

The chain recombines TRBV4-3 with TRBJ2-7, with D possibly TRBD1 on 5 matching bases. Trimming stripped 0 bases from V and 6 bases from J, with 15 bases between. This CDR3 comprises 15 residues. Germline V gene data show CDR1 as LGHNA and CDR2 as YSLEER. CDR3 bases: TGCGCCAGCAGCCAAGATTCAGCTAGGGGCGGCGAGCAGTACTTC. Its translation is CASSQDSARGGEQYF.

The chain has TRBV7-3 and TRBJ2-2; tentatively, D is TRBD1 or TRBD2 (5 bases each). Germline assignment: CDR1 SGHTA and CDR2 FQGTGA. V shed 5 bases and J shed 7 bases, with 11 bases lying between them. This CDR3 is 13 amino acids long. The CDR3 spells CASSPGAGGELFF. The CDR3 coding sequence is TGTGCCAGCAGCCCTGGGGCGGGCGGGGAGCTGTTTTTT.

This clonotype occurred many times. This sequence joins TRBV5-8 and TRBJ1-2; 7 bases match TRBD1. Germline-derived CDR1 and CDR2 are SGHTS and YDEGEE. The ends lost 5 bases at V and 1 base at J; junction bases unmatched: 8. This CDR3 is 15 amino acids long. CDR3 sequence: CASSSWDRLNYGYTF. In nucleotides, the CDR3 is TGTGCCAGCAGTTCCTGGGACAGACTTAACTATGGCTACACCTTC.

This clonotype turned up a few times. V is TRBV12-3 or TRBV12-4 and J is TRBJ2-7; the match to TRBD1 covers 9 bases. The CDR3 length is 15 residues. Trimming at V came to 5 bases and at J to 2 bases, leaving 7 bases not matched to a gene. The CDR3, as DNA: TGTGCCAGCAGTAGGACAGGGGTTGTCCCCTACGAGCAGTACTTC. Residues: CASSRTGVVPYEQYF.

A few counts support this clonotype. The chain joins TRBV12-3 or TRBV12-4 to TRBJ2-7; 8 bases line up with TRBD1. This CDR3 spans 15 amino acids. With V trimmed by 2 bases and J by 2 bases, 5 bases remained unmatched. DNA for the CDR3: TGTGCCAGCAGTTTACAGGGGGCTCTCGCCTACGAGCAGTACTTC. Its protein is CASSLQGALAYEQYF.

In DNA, the CDR3 is TGTGCCAGCAGTTTCTCCCGTGGGGGGTTGGGATACGAGCAGTACTTC. Translated: CASSFSRGGLGYEQYF. The chain has TRBV28 and TRBJ2-7, with a possible D match to TRBD2 (6 bases). The CDR3 is 16 residues long. Trimming removed 3 bases at V and 4 bases at J, with 19 bases between. Per the germline V gene, CDR1 is MDHEN and CDR2 is SYDVKM.

This chain joins TRBV14 and TRBJ2-5; 7 bases line up with TRBD1. The CDR3 has 16 amino acids. Germline trimming cut 6 bases from V and 4 bases from J; bases unmatched to any gene: 14. Germline loops: CDR1 SGHDN, CDR2 FVKESK. The CDR3 protein is CASSWGRDSGVETQYF. The CDR3, as DNA: TGTGCCAGCAGTTGGGGCCGGGACAGTGGCGTAGAGACCCAGTACTTC.

This clonotype has just a few counts. The chain joins TRBV7-8 to TRBJ1-1; 10 positions match TRBD1. The length of the CDR3 is 15 residues. V was pared by 4 bases and J by 4 bases, with 6 bases of the junction left unmatched. The germline V gene has CDR1 SGHVS and CDR2 FQNEAQ. The CDR3 sequence: CASSSPRTGGTEAFF. The CDR3 DNA reads as TGTGCCAGCAGCTCACCCCGGACAGGGGGCACTGAAGCTTTCTTT.

This sequence joins TRBV25-1 and TRBJ2-2, with D possibly TRBD2 on 6 matching bases. The CDR3 consists of 15 residues. Germline V gives CDR1 MGHDK, CDR2 SYGVNS. Trimming took off 3 bases at V and 3 bases at J, with 11 bases between the two ends. The CDR3 reads CASSDLGLDTGELFF. In DNA, the CDR3 is TGTGCCAGCAGTGATTTGGGACTTGACACCGGGGAGCTGTTTTTT.

This clonotype was picked up a small number of times. This CDR3 is CSARDLTFSGSGYEQYF. The CDR3 DNA follows: TGCAGTGCTAGGGACCTTACGTTTAGCGGGAGTGGGTACGAGCAGTACTTC. V is TRBV20-1 and J is TRBJ2-7, with 9 nucleotides matching TRBD2. The J segment lost 4 bases and the V segment lost 3 bases, leaving 16 bases of the junction unmatched. CDR1 is DFQATT, CDR2 SNEGSKA, per germline (reference sequence). The CDR3 length is 17 residues.

This clonotype was picked up a small number of times. J is TRBJ2-3 and V is TRBV29-1, with 7 bases aligning to TRBD2. This CDR3 comprises 14 residues. With V trimmed by 5 bases and J by 2 bases, 7 bases remained unmatched. CDR1 and CDR2 (germline): SQVTM, ANQGSEA. The CDR3: CSVTLGGNTDTQYF. The CDR3 DNA is TGCAGCGTTACTCTCGGGGGGAACACAGATACGCAGTATTTT.

This clonotype was detected only a few times. The chain links TRBV7-9 to TRBJ1-3, with D unclear. Trimming pared 5 bases from V and 0 bases from J, leaving 14 bases between. CDR3 size: 16 residues. The V gene's germline CDR1 is SEHNR and CDR2 FQNEAQ (reference sequence). DNA for the CDR3: TGTGCCAGCAGCCCAAGGGAACTCATCTCTGGAAACACCATATATTTT. This translates into CASSPRELISGNTIYF.

This clonotype came up a few times. The chain is built from TRBV19 and TRBJ2-7; TRBD1 agrees at 10 bases. The junction had 8 bases not matched to a gene; V was cut back by 5 bases and J by 1 base. The length of the CDR3 is 16 residues. The germline V gene encodes CDR1 LNHDA and CDR2 SQIVND (reference sequence). CDR3 in amino acids: CASSWTGGPSSYEQYF. DNA for the CDR3: TGTGCCAGTAGTTGGACAGGGGGGCCGAGTTCCTACGAGCAGTACTTC.

This clonotype has just a few counts. V gene TRBV3-1 combines with J gene TRBJ2-2; TRBD1 matches 10 bases. The trim removed 4 bases at V and 6 bases at J, leaving 5 bases unmatched. This CDR3 region has 15 residues. Germline lookup yields CDR1 LGHDT and CDR2 YNNKEL (reference sequence). The CDR3 loop reads CASSPDRGFSGELFF. The CDR3, as DNA: TGTGCCAGCAGCCCGGACAGGGGGTTTTCCGGGGAGCTGTTTTTT.

The sample holds a few counts of this clonotype. The V gene is TRBV28, the J gene TRBJ2-7; D ambiguous. From germline, CDR1 is MDHEN and CDR2 SYDVKM. V dropped 6 bases and J dropped 7 bases, with 13 bases sitting between them. The CDR3 loop spans 12 amino acids. The CDR3 spells CASRPPGREQYF. CDR3 DNA: TGTGCCAGCAGGCCCCCCGGGCGGGAGCAGTACTTC. The full variable domain, in which reference TRBV28 and TRBJ2-7 provide the parts outside the CDR3, is DVKVTQSSRYLVKRTGEKVFLECVQDMDHENMFWYRQDPGLGLRLIYFSYDVKMKEKGDIPEGYSVSREKKERFSLILESASTNQTSMYLCASRPPGREQYFGPGTRLTVT.

In this sample, this clonotype turned up many times. The chain recombines TRBV24-1 with TRBJ2-1; the D gene is possibly TRBD2 (5 bases). The CDR3 loop spans 14 amino acids. Trimming took 1 base from V and 5 from J, leaving 8 bases between them. The germline gives CDR1 KGHDR, CDR2 SFDVKD. The CDR3 is CATSDFTGNNEQFF. DNA for the CDR3: TGTGCCACCAGTGATTTCACCGGGAACAATGAGCAGTTCTTC.

V and J are TRBV5-1 and TRBJ2-6; D is possibly TRBD2 (5 bases). Germline V lookup: CDR1 SGHRS, CDR2 YFSETQ. This CDR3 is built from 16 residues. V gave up 4 bases and J gave up 1 base, with 12 bases separating them. Here the CDR3 reads CASSQRSESGANVLTF. The CDR3 bases are TGCGCCAGCAGCCAGCGGTCTGAGTCTGGGGCCAACGTCCTGACTTTC.

This clonotype has more than one count but fewer than ten. This rearrangement joins TRBV10-3 to TRBJ2-7; TRBD1 matches at 7 bases. V lost 6 bases, J lost 5 bases, and 4 bases stayed unmatched. Per the germline V gene, CDR1 is ENHRY and CDR2 is SYGVKD. CDR3 length: 12 amino acids. The CDR3 is CAISRGNNEQYF. The CDR3 coding sequence is TGTGCCATCAGCAGGGGGAATAACGAGCAGTACTTC.

This clonotype has just a few counts. V gene TRBV12-3 or TRBV12-4 combines with J gene TRBJ2-6; D may be TRBD1 (7 bases). V was pared by 5 bases and J by 2 bases, with 10 bases between. This CDR3 has 15 amino acids. CDR3 sequence: CASSGGTAGANVLTF. CDR3 coding DNA: TGTGCCAGCAGTGGGGGGACAGCTGGGGCCAACGTCCTGACTTTC.